The TCR beta chain under discussion was sequenced for a study of cytomegalovirus exposure and HLA in healthy donors. Study-level findings and limits: The authors confirmed in vitro that a few CMV-associated chains were specific for CMV antigens. Among TCR beta chains, those listed as cytomegalovirus-associated numbered around 160. A later analysis found that most CMV-associated TCR beta chains appeared HLA-restricted.

The PCR had 60 Vbeta and 13 Jbeta primers. In the authors' workflow: The authors later counted about 80 million unique TCR beta chains, roughly 10 million of them shared. The assay was immunoSEQ multiplex PCR, and TCRdb's table has in-frame clones only and misses some. D and trimming come from the DNA, and the V and J calls and clone size come from that table. This table lists around 100,000 clones. The V gene's germline CDR1 is PRHDT and CDR2 FYEKMQ (reference sequence). The germline V and J ends were trimmed by 0 bases and 6 bases, with 7 bases remaining between them. CDR3 size: 13 residues. For this clone: What it binds is not known.

This chain uses TRBV13 with TRBJ2-3; D is unresolved. Material: PBMCs. This TCR derives from a young man in good health and CMV-seronegative. CDR3 residues: CASSLGKLDTQYF. CDR3 nucleotide sequence: TGTGCCAGCAGCTTAGGGAAGCTCGATACGCAGTATTTT.